This is a list of T cell receptor beta chains from one sample in a study of blood T cell repertoires in COVID-19. Produced via immunoSEQ multiplex PCR; TCRdb's table is partial and in-frame only. The profile shows approximately 17,000 clones, roughly nine tenths of them singletons. Sequencing input: peripheral blood. These receptors came from a man aged 60-69 years with acute or convalescent COVID-19. Both conserved end residues are part of each CDR3. Fields, in order: J gene, V gene, D gene, CDR3 protein. D genes are given only for firm matches.

TRBJ2-3,TRBV19,TRBD2,CASSMAGGILTDTQYF
TRBJ2-7,TRBV30,TRBD1,CAWSGDRGSYEQYF
TRBJ2-1,TRBV5-1,.,CASSLQGTTYNEQFF
TRBJ2-3,TRBV19,.,CASSGASTDTQYF
TRBJ2-1,TRBV18,.,CASSPPTRRGDEQFF
TRBJ2-3,TRBV15,.,CATSVVSANTQYF
TRBJ2-7,TRBV15,TRBD1,CATGKGTGTYEQYF
TRBJ2-1,TRBV18,.,CASSPWFEAANEQFF
TRBJ2-6,TRBV25-1,.,CASTGGNRAGANVLTF
TRBJ2-3,TRBV3-1/TRBV3-2,.,CASSQDLSAEGTDTQYF
TRBJ1-2,TRBV30,.,CAWSFATNKINYGYTF